These 25 T cell receptor beta chains were sequenced from one sample in a study of control samples from healthy donors and cancer patients (dated by TCRdb to about 2020). Library generation was performed with the immunoSEQ multiplex PCR assay. TCRdb's version of the immuneACCESS table is confined to in-frame rearrangements and falls short of the full clone set. An unresolved V gene accounts for under half of the shortfall where checked; the remainder is of unknown origin. A total of 95,000 to 150,000 clones appear in this sample, 88% of them only once. Approximately 3.2% of the sample goes to the ten largest clones. Sequences were obtained from blood. These receptors came from a man aged 40-49 years in good health.

The chain recombines TRBV5-5 with TRBJ2-2; D is unclear. Germline V gives CDR1 SGHKS, CDR2 YYEKEE (reference sequence). The CDR3 length is 16 residues. V dropped 4 bases and J dropped 2 bases, with 15 bases sitting between them. The DNA of the CDR3 is TGTGCCAGCAGCCTTAGACACGTGGTTAACACCGGGGAGCTGTTTTTT. It codes for CASSLRHVVNTGELFF.

This clone was picked up a small number of times. This chain connects TRBV6-5 to TRBJ2-5, with D tentatively TRBD1 (6 bases). CDR1 and CDR2 from the germline V gene are MNHEY and SVGAGI. This CDR3 has 15 amino acids. Trimming stripped 3 bases from V and 5 bases from J, with 16 bases between. The DNA of the CDR3 is TGTGCCAGCAGTTATATGGCAGGGGAGTGGGAGACCCAGTACTTC. Amino acid sequence: CASSYMAGEWETQYF.

The chain joins TRBV24-1 to TRBJ2-6; maybe TRBD1 (6 bases). CDR3 length: 16 amino acids. Germline-derived CDR1 and CDR2 are KGHDR and SFDVKD. Trimming stripped 4 bases from V and 2 bases from J, with 11 bases between. The DNA for the CDR3 is TGTGCCACCAGTGAGCCCAGGGGAGCTGGGGCCAACGTCCTGACTTTC. This encodes CATSEPRGAGANVLTF.

The chain is built from TRBV6-2 or TRBV6-3 and TRBJ2-3; D call uncertain. The ends were cut back, 0 bases at V and 0 bases at J, with 4 bases in the middle. This CDR3 has 14 amino acids. Germline-derived CDR1 and CDR2 are MNHEY and SVGEGT. The CDR3 DNA is TGTGCCAGCAGTTACTCGAAAAGCACAGATACGCAGTATTTT. Translated, it gives CASSYSKSTDTQYF.

The V gene is TRBV27, the J gene TRBJ2-1; no firm D call. The CDR3 runs 15 residues. The V gene lost 5 bases and the J gene lost 4 bases, with 15 bases spanning the gap. Germline CDR1 reads MNHEY; CDR2 reads SMNVEV (reference sequence). CDR3 in DNA: TGTGCCAGCAGTCCCCATTACCAGAAGTACAATGAGCAGTTCTTC. This sequence encodes CASSPHYQKYNEQFF.

This clone was observed a single time. The rearrangement joins TRBV27 to TRBJ2-1; 11 bases map to TRBD1. Germline trimming cut 2 bases from V and 7 bases from J; bases unmatched to any gene: 4. Germline assignment: CDR1 MNHEY and CDR2 SMNVEV (reference sequence). This CDR3 region has 15 residues. CDR3 residues: CASSLPGQGVNEQFF. For the CDR3, the DNA is TGTGCCAGCAGTTTACCGGGACAGGGGGTGAATGAGCAGTTCTTC.

The sample holds one count of this clone. One end of the junction is discordant with germline, which a read error may explain. The chain uses TRBV7-9 and TRBJ1-1; D uncertain. CDR3 length equals 14 residues. Germline assignment: CDR1 SEHNR and CDR2 FQNEAQ (reference sequence). In DNA form, the CDR3 reads TGTGTCAGCAGCTTAAGTTTCGGGAACACTGAAGCTTTCTTT. It specifies CVSSLSFGNTEAFF.

V and J are TRBV3-1 (or the pseudogene TRBV3-2) and TRBJ1-4; TRBD1 matches at 8 bases. The junction had 10 bases not matched to a gene; V was cut back by 4 bases and J by 0 bases. This CDR3 region has 18 residues. Germline CDR1 reads LGHDT; CDR2 reads YNNKEL (reference sequence). The CDR3 sequence is CASSRHRGGLATNEKLFF. CDR3 DNA: TGTGCCAGCAGCCGGCACAGGGGGGGTCTCGCAACTAATGAAAAACTGTTTTTT.

V gene TRBV5-1 combines with J gene TRBJ2-3; 12 nucleotides line up with TRBD2. This CDR3 is 17 amino acids long. Germline V lookup: CDR1 SGHRS, CDR2 YFSETQ. After removal of 0 bases from V and 2 bases from J, the junction contained 4 bases not matched to a gene. CDR3 amino acids: CASSLGGTSGSTDTQYF. As DNA, the CDR3 is TGCGCCAGCAGCTTGGGAGGGACTAGCGGGTCCACAGATACGCAGTATTTT.

The chain carries TRBV18 and TRBJ1-1, with D unclear. This CDR3 spans 13 amino acids. CDR1 and CDR2 (germline): KGHSH, LQKENI. Trimming took 7 bases from V and 8 from J, leaving 17 bases between them. The CDR3 DNA is TGTGCCAGCTTATCTAACAGAGTAGGAGAAGCTTTCTTT. The encoded protein is CASLSNRVGEAFF. Variable domain in full (rest from reference TRBV18 and TRBJ1-1): NAGVMQNPRHLVRRRGQEARLRCSPMKGHSHVYWYRQLPEEGLKFMVYLQKENIIDESGMPKERFSAEFPKEGPSILRIQQVVRGDSAAYFCASLSNRVGEAFFGQGTRLTVV.

V is TRBV12-3 or TRBV12-4 and J is TRBJ1-2, with D hard to call. The ends were cut back, 6 bases at V and 4 bases at J, with 9 bases in the middle. The CDR3 loop spans 12 amino acids. As DNA, the CDR3 is TGTGCCAGCAGCACGGACCGCTATGGCTACACCTTC. The encoded protein is CASSTDRYGYTF.

This clone was counted a single time. The chain recombines TRBV7-9 with TRBJ1-2, with 8 bases matching TRBD1. V lost 6 bases, J lost 14 bases, and 14 bases stayed unmatched. The germline gives CDR1 SEHNR, CDR2 FQNEAQ (reference sequence). The CDR3 loop spans 13 amino acids. The CDR3 DNA sequence: TGTGCCAGCAGGTCCCCAGGGGGCGTCACTGAAACCTTC. Protein: CASRSPGGVTETF.

The chain joins TRBV19 to TRBJ1-2; D may be TRBD1 (5 bases). Trimming took off 4 bases at V and 7 bases at J, with 13 bases between the two ends. The germline gives CDR1 LNHDA, CDR2 SQIVND (reference sequence). The CDR3 has 13 residues. DNA of the CDR3: TGTGCCAGTAGTAGTCAGCGACAGAGTGGCTACACCTTC. Translation gives CASSSQRQSGYTF.

The rearrangement joins TRBV4-1 to TRBJ2-2; D is unclear. The CDR3 spans 16 residues. Germline-derived CDR1 and CDR2 are MGHRA and YSYEKL. Trimming removed 0 bases from V and 2 bases from J, with 10 bases in between. The DNA of the CDR3 is TGCGCCAGCAGCCAAGACGGGCCGGGCAACACCGGGGAGCTGTTTTTT. Encoded protein: CASSQDGPGNTGELFF.

The J gene is TRBJ1-4, the V gene TRBV5-1; a possible D gene is TRBD1 (5 bases). Germline V gene lookup returns CDR1 SGHRS and CDR2 YFSETQ. Trimming took off 7 bases at V and 0 bases at J, with 16 bases between the two ends. The CDR3 runs 16 residues. CDR3 in amino acids: CASGYSGAATNEKLFF. The CDR3, as DNA: TGCGCCAGCGGCTATTCCGGGGCTGCAACTAATGAAAAACTGTTTTTT. Drawing the rest from reference TRBV5-1 and TRBJ1-4, the complete variable domain is KAGVTQTPRYLIKTRGQQVTLSCSPISGHRSVSWYQQTPGQGLQFLFEYFSETQRNKGNFPGRFSGRQFSNSRSEMNVSTLELGDSALYLCASGYSGAATNEKLFFGSGTQLSVL.

V is TRBV7-2 and J is TRBJ2-1; unclear D gene. V was pared by 2 bases and J by 8 bases, with 10 bases between. Germline V gives CDR1 SGHTA, CDR2 FQGNSA. The CDR3 has 13 amino acids. DNA of the CDR3: TGTGCCAGCAGCTTACCGACCAACGATGAGCAGTTCTTC. It translates to CASSLPTNDEQFF.

V and J are TRBV4-3 and TRBJ1-1; D gene unclear. Looked up from germline, CDR1 is LGHNA and CDR2 is YSLEER. Trimming shortened V by 0 bases and J by 2 bases, and 10 bases separated the two germline ends. This CDR3 spans 15 amino acids. The CDR3 nucleotides are TGCGCCAGCAGCCAAGATGCACAGCTTAACACTGAAGCTTTCTTT. Translation gives CASSQDAQLNTEAFF.

The chain recombines TRBV6-2 or TRBV6-3 with TRBJ1-5, with D uncertain. Between the trimmed V and J ends, which lost 0 bases and 2 bases, there was a span of 11 bases. Germline loops: CDR1 MNHEY, CDR2 SVGEGT. This CDR3 contains 16 residues. CDR3 sequence: CASSYSMAVGNQPQHF. DNA for the CDR3: TGTGCCAGCAGTTACTCGATGGCAGTCGGCAATCAGCCCCAGCATTTT.

The chain employs TRBV7-6 and TRBJ2-4; D not resolved. There are 14 residues in the CDR3. V shed 3 bases and J shed 4 bases, with 10 bases lying between them. In germline, CDR1 is SGHVS, CDR2 FNYEAQ. DNA for the CDR3: TGTGCCAGCAGCTTCTCAGAGAGTAAAAACATTCAGTACTTC. It specifies CASSFSESKNIQYF.

This chain connects TRBV4-1 to TRBJ2-7; 9 nucleotides match TRBD1. The CDR3 loop spans 15 amino acids. V dropped 0 bases and J dropped 7; count of bases not matched to a gene: 7. CDR1 is MGHRA, CDR2 YSYEKL, per germline. The CDR3: CASSQDPQGAREQYF. The DNA for the CDR3 is TGCGCCAGCAGCCAAGATCCACAGGGGGCGAGGGAGCAGTACTTC.

The V and J genes are TRBV7-6 and TRBJ2-1, with D perhaps TRBD2 (6 bases). The CDR3 sequence is 13 residues long. The V gene's germline CDR1 is SGHVS and CDR2 FNYEAQ. With 7 bases removed from V and 10 bases from J, the gap between germline ends came to 17 bases. CDR3 loop: CASMAGTLGEQFF. The CDR3 nucleotides are TGTGCCAGCATGGCGGGGACCTTAGGGGAGCAGTTCTTC.

The V gene is TRBV6-6, the J gene TRBJ2-2, with D possibly TRBD2 on 6 matching bases. V shed 0 bases and J shed 6 bases, with 8 bases lying between them. The CDR3 has 14 amino acids. Germline V CDR1 and CDR2: MNHNY, SVGAGI (reference sequence). The CDR3 sequence: CASSYSAGPGELFF. The CDR3 DNA sequence: TGTGCCAGCAGTTACTCCGCGGGACCCGGGGAGCTGTTTTTT.

The V gene is TRBV7-8, the J gene TRBJ2-1, with D perhaps matching TRBD2 (7 bases). V was trimmed by 5 bases and J by 3 bases, leaving 17 bases between them. Looked up from germline, CDR1 is SGHVS and CDR2 is FQNEAQ. The length of the CDR3 is 16 residues. The CDR3 region is CASSPGTGGLYNEQFF. DNA of the CDR3: TGTGCCAGCAGCCCAGGGACCGGGGGGCTCTACAATGAGCAGTTCTTC. The full variable domain, in which reference TRBV7-8 and TRBJ2-1 provide the parts outside the CDR3, is GAGVSQSPRYKVAKRGQDVALRCDPISGHVSLFWYQQALGQGPEFLTYFQNEAQLDKSGLPSDRFFAERPEGSVSTLKIQRTQQEDSAVYLCASSPGTGGLYNEQFFGPGTRLTVL.

This chain links TRBV19 with TRBJ1-3, with D unclear. The germline gives CDR1 LNHDA, CDR2 SQIVND (reference sequence). Trimming pared 6 bases from V and 4 bases from J, leaving 10 bases between. The CDR3 is 13 amino acids. The CDR3 here is CASRIRDGNTIYF. The CDR3 region has the DNA TGTGCCAGTAGGATCAGAGACGGAAACACCATATATTTT.

The chain couples TRBV7-9 to TRBJ1-6; 8 nucleotides line up with TRBD1. Looked up from germline, CDR1 is SEHNR and CDR2 is FQNEAQ (reference sequence). The CDR3 spans 16 residues. Trimming cost V 5 bases and J 9 bases; bases outside gene matches: 12. CDR3 nucleotide sequence: TGTGCCAGCAGCGCCCAACCGGGACAGGAACTTTCACCCCTCCACTTT. It codes for CASSAQPGQELSPLHF.